This TCR beta chain emerged from a study of blood T cell repertoires in COVID-19. Whole-study context: Researchers got acute and convalescent COVID-19 samples from the United States, Italy and Spain. PBMCs, B-cell-depleted T cells, or T cells were the source of the cDNA or gDNA that made up the material.

Germline V gives CDR1 SGHRS, CDR2 YFSETQ. This CDR3 is built from 12 residues. Points on this clone: Sequence at one end of the junction differs from germline and may be a read error.

Sequenced by immunoSEQ multiplex PCR; TCRdb stores in-frame clones only, minus some. Of about 210,000 clones detected, roughly 84% appear once; the ten largest clones hold 2% to 2.5%. The sequenced sample consisted of peripheral blood. The genes are TRBV5-1 and TRBJ1-1, with a possible D match to TRBD1 (6 bases). The TCR sequence derives from a man aged 35 to 55 who had recovered from COVID-19. CDR3 amino acids: CASSMGLTGKLF. CDR3 nucleotide sequence: TGCGCCAGCAGCATGGGACTTACAGGGAAACTCTTT. The variable domain in full, with the rest retrieved from reference TRBV5-1 and TRBJ1-1, is KAGVTQTPRYLIKTRGQQVTLSCSPISGHRSVSWYQQTPGQGLQFLFEYFSETQRNKGNFPGRFSGRQFSNSRSEMNVSTLELGDSALYLCASSMGLTGKLFGQGTRLTVV.